One sample yielded the 27 T cell receptor beta chains listed below, sequenced in a study of cytomegalovirus exposure and HLA in healthy donors (dated by TCRdb to between 2016 and 2019). The library was generated by the immunoSEQ multiplex PCR assay. What TCRdb holds here is the immuneACCESS table cut down to in-frame rearrangements. Part of the clones is not present; checked against another copy, under half of the missing clones reflect an unresolved V gene, and the others are unexplained. Across this sample there are approximately 90,000 clones, with 95% to 98% seen only once. Roughly 0.82% of the sample belongs to the ten largest clones. Sequenced: PBMCs. The receptors were gathered from a young man in good health and CMV-seronegative.

This chain uses TRBV5-1 with TRBJ2-3; 7 bases are shared with TRBD1. J was trimmed by 0 bases and V by 0 bases; bases with no gene match: 4. Per germline, CDR1 SGHRS and CDR2 YFSETQ. The CDR3 totals 16 residues. CDR3: CASSLEGQTSTDTQYF. DNA of the CDR3: TGCGCCAGCAGCTTGGAGGGACAGACAAGCACAGATACGCAGTATTTT. The full variable domain, in which reference TRBV5-1 and TRBJ2-3 provide the parts outside the CDR3, is KAGVTQTPRYLIKTRGQQVTLSCSPISGHRSVSWYQQTPGQGLQFLFEYFSETQRNKGNFPGRFSGRQFSNSRSEMNVSTLELGDSALYLCASSLEGQTSTDTQYFGPGTRLTVL.

The chain combines TRBV7-6 with TRBJ2-7; 9 bases line up with TRBD1. V was pared by 1 base and J by 5 bases, with 0 bases of the junction left unmatched. Germline V CDR1 and CDR2: SGHVS, FNYEAQ. This CDR3 spans 13 amino acids. The DNA of the CDR3 is TGTGCCAGCAGCTTAGGGACAGGGGACGAGCAGTACTTC. Translating it yields CASSLGTGDEQYF.

J is TRBJ1-2 and V is TRBV18; 7 bases map to TRBD1. Losses at the gene ends were 3 bases for V and 7 bases for J; bases not matched to a gene: 14. In germline, CDR1 is KGHSH, CDR2 LQKENI. There are 16 residues in the CDR3. The CDR3 here is CASSPSGGINEGGYTF. The CDR3 region has the DNA TGTGCCAGCTCACCGTCAGGGGGAATTAACGAAGGTGGCTACACCTTC.

This sequence joins TRBV14 and TRBJ2-7, with 7 bases identical to TRBD2. CDR3 size: 16 residues. V trimming: 1 base; J trimming: 2 bases; junction bases outside the gene matches: 8. The V gene's germline CDR1 is SGHDN and CDR2 FVKESK. The CDR3 is CASSQGETSIAYEQYF. The CDR3 nucleotides are TGTGCCAGCAGCCAAGGGGAGACTAGCATTGCCTACGAGCAGTACTTC.

CDR3 DNA sequence: TGTGCCAGCAGAGATGGGACAGCTGGTGGCTACACCTTC. Translation: CASRDGTAGGYTF. The chain employs TRBV6-4 and TRBJ1-2, with 7 bases lining up with TRBD1. V lost 6 bases and J lost 7; bases outside the gene matches: 8. This CDR3 is 13 amino acids long. Germline CDR1 reads MRHNA; CDR2 reads SNTAGT.

The chain joins TRBV30 to TRBJ1-5; D may be TRBD1 (5 bases). CDR1 and CDR2 (germline): GTSNPN, SVGIG (reference sequence). Trimming took 1 base from V and 4 from J, leaving 8 bases between them. The CDR3 consists of 13 residues. The CDR3 loop reads CAWSAQGNQPQHF. CDR3 coding DNA: TGTGCCTGGAGTGCTCAGGGAAATCAGCCCCAGCATTTT.

A word on this clone: Other DNA sequences in this specimen translate into the identical CDR3. The J gene is TRBJ1-5, the V gene TRBV27; D may be TRBD1 (5 bases). Per germline, CDR1 MNHEY and CDR2 SMNVEV (reference sequence). Trimming removed 1 base at V and 1 base at J, with 8 bases between. CDR3 length: 15 residues. The CDR3 here is CASSLWGVSNQPQHF. DNA of the CDR3: TGTGCCAGCAGTTTATGGGGGGTCAGCAATCAGCCCCAGCATTTT.

The J gene is TRBJ2-3, the V gene TRBV7-8, with D possibly matching TRBD1 (6 bases). The CDR3 is 18 amino acids. Trimming removed 2 bases from V and 6 bases from J, with 24 bases in between. Germline V gives CDR1 SGHVS, CDR2 FQNEAQ. The chain's CDR3 is CASSLFWVVRGTGDTQYF. Here the CDR3 DNA reads TGTGCCAGCAGCTTATTTTGGGTCGTCAGGGGTACGGGGGATACGCAGTATTTT.

V usage is TRBV2 and J usage is TRBJ1-1; TRBD1 is a possible D gene (5 bases). Trimming cost V 8 bases and J 8 bases, with 15 bases left between them. Germline assignment: CDR1 SNHLY and CDR2 FYNNEI. The CDR3 totals 12 residues. CDR3 region: CASVRQIQEAFF. The DNA for the CDR3 is TGTGCCAGCGTGAGACAGATACAAGAAGCTTTCTTT.

The chain joins TRBV5-1 to TRBJ1-1; 8 bases map to TRBD1. This CDR3 spans 18 amino acids. Germline CDR1 SGHRS, CDR2 YFSETQ. J lost 1 base, V lost 0 bases, and 11 bases had no gene match. The CDR3 region has the DNA TGCGCCAGCAGCTTGGCTGGAGTCCAGGGGGCGCCGAACACTGAAGCTTTCTTT. This sequence encodes CASSLAGVQGAPNTEAFF.

The rearrangement uses TRBV5-4 and TRBJ2-1; possibly TRBD1 for D (6 bases). This CDR3 spans 15 amino acids. Germline V gene data show CDR1 as SGHNT and CDR2 as YYREEE (reference sequence). V lost 5 bases, J lost 0 bases, and 12 bases lay in between. The CDR3 DNA is TGTGCCAGCAGTTTCCCGGACAGCTCCTACAATGAGCAGTTCTTC. Translating it yields CASSFPDSSYNEQFF.

This rearrangement joins TRBV15 to TRBJ1-2, with 7 bases matching TRBD1. The V segment lost 4 bases and the J segment 8 bases; nucleotides outside the gene matches: 4. The CDR3 length is 12 residues. Looked up from germline, CDR1 is LNHNV and CDR2 is YYDKDF (reference sequence). The CDR3, as DNA: TGTGCCACCAGCAACCCGGGACAGGGCTACACCTTC. Its translation is CATSNPGQGYTF.

Here the CDR3 DNA reads TGTGCCAGCAGCCCTCACAGGGGGCAGAAGGAGACCCAGTACTTC. It specifies CASSPHRGQKETQYF. V usage is TRBV7-6 and J usage is TRBJ2-5; 9 nucleotides agree with TRBD1. Losses at the gene ends were 5 bases for V and 5 bases for J; bases not matched to a gene: 9. CDR1 and CDR2 from the germline V gene are SGHVS and FNYEAQ. This CDR3 region has 15 residues. The full variable domain, in which reference TRBV7-6 and TRBJ2-5 provide the parts outside the CDR3, is GAGVSQSPRYKVTKRGQDVALRCDPISGHVSLYWYRQALGQGPEFLTYFNYEAQQDKSGLPNDRFSAERPEGSISTLTIQRTEQRDSAMYRCASSPHRGQKETQYFGPGTRLLVL.

This chain uses TRBV4-3 with TRBJ2-1; the match to TRBD1 covers 7 bases. Germline-derived CDR1 and CDR2 are LGHNA and YSLEER. The CDR3 totals 18 residues. V was pared by 1 base and J by 4 bases, with 13 bases of the junction left unmatched. CDR3 DNA: TGCGCCAGCAGCCAAGGTTGGCAGGGACAGACTACTTACAATGAGCAGTTCTTC. This codes for CASSQGWQGQTTYNEQFF.

The genes are TRBV28 and TRBJ2-1; 8 bases line up with TRBD2. This CDR3 contains 19 residues. Unmatched junction bases numbered 20, after V lost 10 bases and J lost 0 bases. Germline V CDR1 and CDR2: MDHEN, SYDVKM. CDR3 amino acids: CATGGVGTLRPSSYNEQFF. For the CDR3, the DNA is TGTGCCACCGGGGGGGTAGGGACTCTTCGACCAAGCTCCTACAATGAGCAGTTCTTC.

The chain uses TRBV11-2 and TRBJ2-7; possibly TRBD1 for D (6 bases). V lost 3 bases and J lost 2, with 8 bases in between. Germline V CDR1 and CDR2: SGHAT, FQNNGV. This CDR3 is 13 amino acids long. This chain's CDR3 is CASSFDRTYEQYV. The CDR3 bases are TGTGCCAGCAGCTTCGACAGGACCTACGAGCAGTACGTC.

The V gene is TRBV6-1, the J gene TRBJ2-3; D is undetermined. Germline V CDR1 and CDR2: MNHNS, SASEGT. V dropped 5 bases and J dropped 4 bases, with 10 bases sitting between them. The CDR3 is 13 residues long. DNA of the CDR3: TGTGCCAGCAGTTTAGACAAGCCAGATACGCAGTATTTT. It specifies CASSLDKPDTQYF.

The rearrangement joins TRBV4-1 to TRBJ2-7; weak D call: TRBD1 (6 bases). This CDR3 comprises 14 residues. The ends were cut back, 1 base at V and 3 bases at J, with 10 bases in the middle. Germline V lookup: CDR1 MGHRA, CDR2 YSYEKL. The CDR3 spells CASSQVDSRYEQYF. The DNA of the CDR3 is TGCGCCAGCAGCCAAGTGGACAGTCGCTACGAGCAGTACTTC.

The chain employs TRBV5-8 and TRBJ2-7; tentatively, D is TRBD2 (6 bases). V was pared by 0 bases and J by 3 bases, with 22 bases between. Germline V gene sequence: CDR1 SGHTS, CDR2 YDEGEE. The CDR3 is 18 residues long. Written as DNA, the CDR3 is TGTGCCAGCAGCTTGGAAGGGGTGAGCTTGACTAGGCGCTACGAGCAGTACGTC. Protein product: CASSLEGVSLTRRYEQYV.

The chain couples TRBV5-4 to TRBJ2-7; possibly TRBD1 for D (6 bases). Germline V gene lookup returns CDR1 SGHNT and CDR2 YYREEE (reference sequence). V lost 4 bases and J 2 bases, leaving 16 bases between the germline ends. This CDR3 contains 15 residues. The CDR3 spells CASSPGTGNPYEQYF. The DNA of the CDR3 is TGTGCCAGCAGCCCGGGAACAGGGAATCCCTACGAGCAGTACTTC. Full variable domain (outside the CDR3, taken from reference TRBV5-4 and TRBJ2-7): ETGVTQSPTHLIKTRGQQVTLRCSSQSGHNTVSWYQQALGQGPQFIFQYYREEENGRGNFPPRFSGLQFPNYSSELNVNALELDDSALYLCASSPGTGNPYEQYFGPGTRLTVT.

The chain is built from TRBV29-1 and TRBJ2-5; TRBD2 agrees at 10 bases. J was trimmed by 1 base and V by 5 bases; bases with no gene match: 4. CDR1 and CDR2 from the germline V gene are SQVTM and ANQGSEA. The CDR3 is 14 amino acids. DNA for the CDR3: TGCAGCGTTCGGACTAGCGGACGCCAAGAGACCCAGTACTTC. It codes for CSVRTSGRQETQYF.

The V gene is TRBV19, the J gene TRBJ1-5; TRBD1 agrees at 11 bases. CDR3 size: 15 residues. The V gene end was trimmed by 4 bases and the J gene end by 6 bases; junction bases not matched to a gene: 5. In germline, CDR1 is LNHDA, CDR2 SQIVND (reference sequence). The CDR3 spells CASSRGQGVSQPQHF. The CDR3 nucleotides read TGTGCCAGTAGTAGGGGACAGGGGGTCAGTCAGCCCCAGCATTTT. Supplemented by reference TRBV19 and TRBJ1-5, the full variable domain reads DGGITQSPKYLFRKEGQNVTLSCEQNLNHDAMYWYRQDPGQGLRLIYYSQIVNDFQKGDIAEGYSVSREKKESFPLTVTSAQKNPTAFYLCASSRGQGVSQPQHFGDGTRLSIL.

J is TRBJ2-2 and V is TRBV5-4; TRBD2 matches at 10 bases. Germline V CDR1 and CDR2: SGHNT, YYREEE (reference sequence). This CDR3 spans 16 amino acids. The V and J ends lost 4 bases and 5 bases, in that order; junction bases with no gene match: 8. In DNA form, the CDR3 reads TGTGCCAGCAGCCCAGGACTAGCGGATTCGACCGGGGAGCTGTTTTTT. This encodes CASSPGLADSTGELFF.

The chain couples TRBV5-5 to TRBJ2-3, with D perhaps matching TRBD2 (6 bases). V was shortened by 4 bases and J by 1 base, with 10 bases between the two germline ends. From germline, CDR1 is SGHKS and CDR2 YYEKEE (reference sequence). CDR3 length: 14 amino acids. CDR3 nucleotides: TGTGCCAGCAGCGTTCAGCGGGGCACAGATACGCAGTATTTT. Protein: CASSVQRGTDTQYF. The variable domain in full, with the rest retrieved from reference TRBV5-5 and TRBJ2-3, is DAGVTQSPTHLIKTRGQQVTLRCSPISGHKSVSWYQQVLGQGPQFIFQYYEKEERGRGNFPDRFSARQFPNYSSELNVNALLLGDSALYLCASSVQRGTDTQYFGPGTRLTVL.

This clone was counted once. The rearrangement links TRBV7-9 to TRBJ2-3; possible D gene TRBD2, 6 bases. The CDR3 is 13 amino acids. Trimming removed 5 bases at V and 7 bases at J, with 13 bases between. Germline V CDR1 and CDR2: SEHNR, FQNEAQ (reference sequence). The CDR3 region has the DNA TGTGCCAGCAGCCCCCTACTAGCAAATACGCAGTATTTT. Translation gives CASSPLLANTQYF.

V gene TRBV9 combines with J gene TRBJ1-2; tentative D call: TRBD1 (5 bases). Germline assignment: CDR1 SGDLS and CDR2 YYNGEE. CDR3 length equals 14 residues. Trimming removed 4 bases from V and 4 bases from J, with 14 bases in between. In DNA, the CDR3 is TGTGCCAGCAGCCCGGGGGGGGGAATCTATGGCTACACCTTC. Protein product: CASSPGGGIYGYTF.

This rearrangement joins TRBV10-3 to TRBJ2-1; 9 nucleotides match TRBD2. J gave up 3 bases and V 3 bases, and 6 bases lay outside the gene matches. CDR3 length equals 16 residues. Germline values: CDR1 ENHRY, CDR2 SYGVKD. The CDR3 DNA reads TGTGCCATCAGTGACCCGTGGCGGGAGGGCTACAATGAGCAGTTCTTC. It translates to CAISDPWREGYNEQFF.